The sequence of this TCR beta chain was determined in a study of T cell repertoires in cytomegalovirus infection. TCRdb reprocessed the reads via MiXCR and lists one record per CDR3 protein. The sample contains around 260,000 distinct CDR3 sequences, roughly 9% of which appear only once. V shed 6 bases and J shed 1 base, with 13 bases lying between them. The CDR3 runs 13 residues. CDR1 and CDR2 (germline): DFQATT, SNEGSKA (reference sequence). The chain employs TRBV20-1 and TRBJ2-7, with D maybe TRBD1 (6 bases). The source of this sequence is a human donor in good health (CMV status not recorded). Some clones in this sample may be carry-over from other donors' samples. Sequencing was carried out using PBMCs. This chain's CDR3 is CSAPPGASYEQYF. The CDR3 coding sequence is TGCAGTGCCCCGCCAGGGGCTTCCTACGAGCAGTACTTC.